The rows below give T cell receptor beta chains drawn from one sample of a study of cytomegalovirus exposure and HLA in healthy donors. TCRdb keeps only in-frame clones here, not all; method: immunoSEQ multiplex PCR. The data contain some 91,000 clones, approximately 86% of them singletons. Input material: PBMCs. All receptors come from a man aged 25-45 years in good health and CMV-seropositive. Both conserved end residues are part of each CDR3. Fields, in order: V gene, CDR3 length, J gene, clone size, D gene, CDR3 protein, CDR3 DNA. The D gene is left open where the match is weak. Some rows have no size entry. The others give once, few or many, or a class for an expanded clone.

V: TRBV5-1; length: 16; J: TRBJ2-6; size: NA; D: NA; CDR3: CASSLGGDSGANVLTF; DNA: TGCGCCAGCAGCTTGGGGGGAGACTCTGGGGCCAACGTCCTGACTTTC
V: TRBV28; length: 14; J: TRBJ2-7; size: NA; D: NA; CDR3: CASSLIDSPYEQYF; DNA: TGTGCCAGCAGTTTGATCGACAGTCCCTACGAGCAGTACTTC
V: TRBV4-1; length: 14; J: TRBJ2-7; size: NA; D: NA; CDR3: CASSQSGSPLEQYF; DNA: TGCGCCAGCAGCCAATCGGGGAGCCCCCTGGAGCAGTACTTC
V: TRBV6-1; length: 14; J: TRBJ1-5; size: NA; D: NA; CDR3: CASSEGRVNQPQHF; DNA: TGTGCCAGCAGTGAGGGCAGGGTGAATCAGCCCCAGCATTTT
V: TRBV6-5; length: 14; J: TRBJ2-1; size: NA; D: TRBD2; CDR3: CASSFSGRWNEQFF; DNA: TGTGCCAGCAGTTTTAGCGGGAGATGGAATGAGCAGTTCTTC
V: TRBV28; length: 14; J: TRBJ1-4; size: NA; D: NA; CDR3: CASTLGQGWEKLFF; DNA: TGTGCCAGCACTCTGGGGCAGGGATGGGAAAAACTGTTTTTT
V: TRBV5-1; length: 14; J: TRBJ1-2; size: NA; D: NA; CDR3: CASSLSFLAYGYTF; DNA: TGCGCCAGCAGCTTGTCTTTCTTGGCCTATGGCTACACCTTC
V: TRBV27; length: 16; J: TRBJ2-7; size: NA; D: NA; CDR3: CASSFISSAGLYEQYF; DNA: TGTGCCAGCAGCTTTATTTCATCGGCAGGGCTCTACGAGCAGTACTTC
V: TRBV5-8; length: 13; J: TRBJ1-2; size: NA; D: TRBD1; CDR3: CASSHDRVRSYTF; DNA: TGTGCCAGCAGCCACGACAGGGTCAGAAGCTACACCTTC
V: TRBV19; length: 14; J: TRBJ1-1; size: NA; D: NA; CDR3: CASSIYATNTEAFF; DNA: TGTGCCAGTAGTATTTACGCTACGAACACTGAAGCTTTCTTT
V: TRBV28; length: 14; J: TRBJ1-1; size: NA; D: NA; CDR3: CASRATEKNTEAFF; DNA: TGTGCCAGCAGAGCGACGGAGAAGAACACTGAAGCTTTCTTT
V: TRBV12-5; length: 17; J: TRBJ2-1; size: NA; D: TRBD2; CDR3: CASGKTSGVLSYNEQFF; DNA: TGTGCTAGTGGCAAGACTAGCGGAGTCCTCTCCTACAATGAGCAGTTCTTC
V: TRBV25-1; length: 13; J: TRBJ2-5; size: few; D: NA; CDR3: CASSEYGRETQYF; DNA: TGTGCCAGCAGTGAATATGGGAGAGAGACCCAGTACTTC
V: TRBV7-9; length: 14; J: TRBJ1-4; size: NA; D: NA; CDR3: CASSYRAANEKLFF; DNA: TGTGCCAGCAGCTACAGGGCGGCTAATGAAAAACTGTTTTTT
V: TRBV18; length: 16; J: TRBJ1-4; size: NA; D: NA; CDR3: CASSPRGSGTNEKLFF; DNA: TGTGCCAGCTCACCACGAGGGTCGGGTACTAATGAAAAACTGTTTTTT
V: TRBV7-2; length: 17; J: TRBJ2-3; size: NA; D: TRBD2; CDR3: CASSPGRGRGKSDTQYF; DNA: TGTGCCAGCAGCCCGGGTCGAGGGAGGGGTAAATCGGATACGCAGTATTTT
V: TRBV10-1; length: 12; J: TRBJ2-3; size: NA; D: NA; CDR3: CASSERGDTQYF; DNA: TGCGCCAGCAGTGAAAGAGGTGATACGCAGTATTTT
V: TRBV5-1; length: 14; J: TRBJ2-3; size: few; D: TRBD2; CDR3: CASSPGTSADTQYF; DNA: TGCGCCAGCAGCCCCGGGACTAGCGCAGATACGCAGTATTTT
V: TRBV19; length: 13; J: TRBJ2-5; size: once; D: TRBD1; CDR3: CASSNRDRETQYF; DNA: TGTGCCAGTAGTAACCGGGACAGAGAGACCCAGTACTTC
V: TRBV6-4; length: 14; J: TRBJ2-2; size: NA; D: NA; CDR3: CASSDSTGTGELFF; DNA: TGTGCCAGCAGTGACTCAACGGGTACCGGGGAGCTGTTTTTT
V: TRBV4-1; length: 17; J: TRBJ1-5; size: NA; D: TRBD1; CDR3: CASSPGSGTGGKQPQHF; DNA: TGCGCCAGCAGCCCTGGTTCCGGGACAGGGGGAAAACAGCCCCAGCATTTT
V: TRBV6-5; length: 14; J: TRBJ2-7; size: NA; D: NA; CDR3: CASSPNLNLRGQYF; DNA: TGTGCCAGCAGTCCCAACCTGAATCTACGAGGGCAGTACTTC
V: TRBV14; length: 17; J: TRBJ2-5; size: NA; D: TRBD2; CDR3: CASSQLWREEIWETQYF; DNA: TGTGCCAGCAGCCAATTATGGCGGGAGGAGATCTGGGAGACCCAGTACTTC
V: TRBV27; length: 16; J: TRBJ2-1; size: NA; D: NA; CDR3: CASSRTRLTSYNEQFF; DNA: TGTGCCAGCAGCCGAACTAGGTTAACCTCCTACAATGAGCAGTTCTTC
V: TRBV7-2; length: 14; J: TRBJ2-7; size: once; D: NA; CDR3: CASSLAVADYEQYF; DNA: TGTGCCAGCAGCTTAGCTGTGGCTGACTACGAGCAGTACTTC
V: TRBV28; length: 13; J: TRBJ1-2; size: NA; D: NA; CDR3: CASTLPGHYGYTF; DNA: TGTGCCAGCACCCTCCCAGGGCACTATGGCTACACCTTC
V: TRBV11-2; length: 16; J: TRBJ2-1; size: NA; D: NA; CDR3: CASSFPQRSSYNEQFF; DNA: TGTGCCAGCAGCTTTCCCCAGCGGAGCTCCTACAATGAGCAGTTCTTC
V: TRBV2; length: 13; J: TRBJ1-2; size: NA; D: NA; CDR3: CASSESRDYGYTF; DNA: TGTGCCAGCAGTGAAAGTCGGGACTATGGCTACACCTTC
V: TRBV5-6; length: 17; J: TRBJ2-7; size: few; D: TRBD1; CDR3: CASSLIGKDRISYEQYF; DNA: TGTGCCAGCAGCTTGATCGGAAAGGACAGGATCTCCTACGAGCAGTACTTC
V: TRBV19; length: 18; J: TRBJ2-4; size: NA; D: TRBD1; CDR3: CASSINRGQSMAKNIQYF; DNA: TGTGCCAGTAGTATCAACAGGGGGCAAAGCATGGCCAAAAACATTCAGTACTTC
V: TRBV5-1; length: 14; J: TRBJ2-7; size: NA; D: TRBD1; CDR3: CASSSGQGVAGQYF; DNA: TGCGCCAGCAGTTCGGGACAGGGGGTCGCGGGGCAGTACTTC
V: TRBV29-1; length: 13; J: TRBJ2-7; size: NA; D: TRBD2; CDR3: CSVRGGSRYEQYF; DNA: TGCAGCGTCCGGGGAGGGAGCCGCTACGAGCAGTACTTC
V: TRBV27; length: 13; J: TRBJ1-2; size: NA; D: NA; CDR3: CASSIRQGYGYTF; DNA: TGTGCCAGCAGTATACGACAAGGCTATGGCTACACCTTC
V: TRBV4-1; length: 16; J: TRBJ2-1; size: NA; D: NA; CDR3: CASSQDQRGAGNEQFF; DNA: TGCGCCAGCAGCCAAGATCAACGGGGCGCGGGGAATGAGCAGTTCTTC
V: TRBV9; length: 17; J: TRBJ2-5; size: NA; D: NA; CDR3: CASSVGGIREWGETQYF; DNA: TGTGCCAGCAGCGTAGGGGGGATCCGGGAGTGGGGAGAGACCCAGTACTTC
V: TRBV28; length: 12; J: TRBJ1-5; size: NA; D: NA; CDR3: CAAGGGHQPQHF; DNA: TGTGCCGCGGGGGGGGGTCATCAGCCCCAGCATTTT
V: TRBV19; length: 14; J: TRBJ1-1; size: NA; D: NA; CDR3: CASSIWAKRAEAFF; DNA: TGTGCCAGTAGTATCTGGGCAAAGAGGGCTGAAGCTTTCTTT
V: TRBV12-5; length: 19; J: TRBJ2-1; size: NA; D: TRBD2; CDR3: CASGLETPGLAGLINEQFF; DNA: TGTGCTAGTGGTTTGGAGACGCCGGGACTAGCGGGATTAATTAATGAGCAGTTCTTC
V: TRBV18; length: 14; J: TRBJ2-7; size: NA; D: TRBD1; CDR3: CASSPGTGGYEQYF; DNA: TGTGCCAGCTCACCCGGGACAGGGGGCTACGAGCAGTACTTC
V: TRBV5-1; length: 13; J: TRBJ1-2; size: NA; D: NA; CDR3: CASSLAQGEGYTF; DNA: TGCGCCAGCAGCTTGGCTCAGGGTGAAGGCTACACCTTC
V: TRBV18; length: 13; J: TRBJ1-2; size: NA; D: NA; CDR3: CASSDLPYAGYTF; DNA: TGTGCCAGCTCAGATCTCCCCTACGCGGGCTACACCTTC
V: TRBV14; length: 14; J: TRBJ2-5; size: NA; D: NA; CDR3: CASSRTSAAETQYF; DNA: TGTGCCAGCAGCAGAACTAGTGCGGCTGAGACCCAGTACTTC
V: TRBV7-2; length: 17; J: TRBJ2-4; size: NA; D: TRBD1; CDR3: CASSLATGAGAKNIQYF; DNA: TGTGCCAGCAGCTTAGCCACAGGGGCTGGGGCCAAAAACATTCAGTACTTC
V: TRBV6-1; length: 15; J: TRBJ1-5; size: once; D: NA; CDR3: CASSEGTFSNQPQHF; DNA: TGTGCCAGCAGTGAAGGGACTTTTAGCAATCAGCCCCAGCATTTT
V: TRBV6-1; length: 15; J: TRBJ2-7; size: few; D: NA; CDR3: CASSELAVFSYEQYF; DNA: TGTGCCAGCAGTGAACTAGCAGTTTTCTCCTACGAGCAGTACTTC
V: TRBV2; length: 14; J: TRBJ2-3; size: once; D: NA; CDR3: CAGVAGVVTDTQYF; DNA: TGTGCCGGAGTCGCAGGGGTTGTGACAGATACGCAGTATTTT
V: TRBV25-1; length: 14; J: TRBJ2-4; size: NA; D: TRBD2; CDR3: CASSEAGLGNIQYF; DNA: TGTGCCAGCAGTGAAGCGGGACTAGGGAACATTCAGTACTTC
V: TRBV28; length: 12; J: TRBJ1-4; size: NA; D: NA; CDR3: CASRVGTTKLFF; DNA: TGTGCCAGCAGAGTGGGGACAACCAAACTGTTTTTT
V: TRBV5-1; length: 18; J: TRBJ2-1; size: once; D: TRBD2; CDR3: CASSLPSGRTSSYNEQFF; DNA: TGCGCCAGCAGCTTGCCTAGCGGGAGAACCAGCTCCTACAATGAGCAGTTCTTC
V: TRBV5-1; length: 15; J: TRBJ2-7; size: NA; D: TRBD1; CDR3: CASSPGTASSYEQYF; DNA: TGCGCCAGCAGCCCCGGGACAGCAAGCTCCTACGAGCAGTACTTC